Detailed here is one T cell receptor (beta chain). Its target is unknown. Some clones are missing from TCRdb's copy, which holds only in-frame ones; the method was immunoSEQ multiplex PCR. The repertoire consists of under 140,000 clones, with about 92% occurring once and the leading ten covering around 1.9%. These data are taken from a study of cytomegalovirus exposure and HLA in healthy donors. Study-wide results and limits: Reports described diagnosis of cytomegalovirus status by the classifier as highly specific and sensitive. Most observed TCR sequences were rare, whereas some public TCRs were detected in many donors. CMV antigen specificity of a few CMV-associated chains was confirmed in vitro.

The CDR3 covers 10 residues. In germline, CDR1 is DFQATT, CDR2 SNEGSKA (reference sequence). Trimming removed 3 bases from V and 4 bases from J, with 4 bases in between. The chain uses TRBV20-1 and TRBJ2-7; D gene ambiguous. Material: PBMCs. This clonotype originated in a woman under 30 in good health and CMV-seronegative. The DNA for the CDR3 is TGCAGTGCTAGCGGGTACGAGCAGTACTTC. Translation: CSASGYEQYF.